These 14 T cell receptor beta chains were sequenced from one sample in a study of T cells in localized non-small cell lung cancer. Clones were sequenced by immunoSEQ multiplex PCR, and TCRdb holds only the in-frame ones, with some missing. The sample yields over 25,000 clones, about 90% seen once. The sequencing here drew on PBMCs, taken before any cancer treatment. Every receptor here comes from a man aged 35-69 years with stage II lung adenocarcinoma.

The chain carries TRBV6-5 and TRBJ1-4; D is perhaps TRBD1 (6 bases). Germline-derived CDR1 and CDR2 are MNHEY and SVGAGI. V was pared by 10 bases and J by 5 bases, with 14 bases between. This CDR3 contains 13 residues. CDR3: CATRGYQNEKLFF. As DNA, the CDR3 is TGTGCCACAAGGGGGTACCAAAATGAAAAACTGTTTTTT.

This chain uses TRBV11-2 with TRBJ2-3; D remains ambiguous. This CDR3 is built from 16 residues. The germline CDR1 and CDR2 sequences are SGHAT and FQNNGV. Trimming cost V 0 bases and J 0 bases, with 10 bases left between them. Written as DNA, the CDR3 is TGTGCCAGCAGCTTAGATTTCGGGCTTAGCACAGATACGCAGTATTTT. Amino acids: CASSLDFGLSTDTQYF.

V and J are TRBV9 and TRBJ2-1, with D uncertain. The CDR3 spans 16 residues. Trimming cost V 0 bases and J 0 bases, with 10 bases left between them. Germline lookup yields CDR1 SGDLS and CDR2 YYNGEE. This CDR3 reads CASSVEAASSYNEQFF. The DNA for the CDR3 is TGTGCCAGCAGCGTAGAGGCAGCCAGCTCCTACAATGAGCAGTTCTTC. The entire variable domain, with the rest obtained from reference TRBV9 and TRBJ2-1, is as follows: DSGVTQTPKHLITATGQRVTLRCSPRSGDLSVYWYQQSLDQGLQFLIQYYNGEERAKGNILERFSAQQFPDLHSELNLSSLELGDSALYFCASSVEAASSYNEQFFGPGTRLTVL.

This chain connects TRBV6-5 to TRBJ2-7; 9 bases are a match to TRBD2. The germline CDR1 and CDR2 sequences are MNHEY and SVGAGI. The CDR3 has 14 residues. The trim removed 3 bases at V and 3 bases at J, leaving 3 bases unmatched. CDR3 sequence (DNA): TGTGCCAGCAGTTATAGCGGGAGTAACTACGAGCAGTACTTC. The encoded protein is CASSYSGSNYEQYF.

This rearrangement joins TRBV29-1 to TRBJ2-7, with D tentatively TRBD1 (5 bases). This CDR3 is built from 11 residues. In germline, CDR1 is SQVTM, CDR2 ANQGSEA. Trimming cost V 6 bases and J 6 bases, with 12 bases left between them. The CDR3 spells CSVKQESEQYF. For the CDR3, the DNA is TGCAGCGTCAAACAGGAGAGCGAGCAGTACTTC.

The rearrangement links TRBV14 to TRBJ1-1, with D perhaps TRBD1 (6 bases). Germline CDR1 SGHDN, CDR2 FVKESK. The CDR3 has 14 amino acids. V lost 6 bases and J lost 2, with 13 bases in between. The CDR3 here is CASRGPGANTEAFF. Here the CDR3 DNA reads TGTGCCAGCAGAGGTCCAGGGGCCAACACTGAAGCTTTCTTT.

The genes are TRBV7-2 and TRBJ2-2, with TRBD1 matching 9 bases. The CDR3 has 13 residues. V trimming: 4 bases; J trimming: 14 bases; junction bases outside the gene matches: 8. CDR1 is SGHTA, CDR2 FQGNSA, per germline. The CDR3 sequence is CASSSAGTGLLFF. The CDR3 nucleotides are TGTGCCAGCAGCTCGGCCGGGACAGGGTTACTGTTTTTT.

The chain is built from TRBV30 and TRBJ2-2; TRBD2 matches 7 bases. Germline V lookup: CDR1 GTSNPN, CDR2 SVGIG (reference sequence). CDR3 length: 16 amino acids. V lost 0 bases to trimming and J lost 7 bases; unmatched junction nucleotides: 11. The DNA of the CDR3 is TGTGCCTGGAGTGTACGTGCGGGAGTGGGGTACGGGGAGCTGTTTTTT. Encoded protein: CAWSVRAGVGYGELFF.

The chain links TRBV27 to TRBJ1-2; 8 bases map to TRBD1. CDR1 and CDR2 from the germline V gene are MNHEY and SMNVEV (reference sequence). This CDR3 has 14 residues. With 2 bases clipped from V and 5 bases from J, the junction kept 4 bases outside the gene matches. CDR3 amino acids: CASSLQGARYGYTF. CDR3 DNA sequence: TGTGCCAGCAGTTTACAGGGGGCTCGTTATGGCTACACCTTC.

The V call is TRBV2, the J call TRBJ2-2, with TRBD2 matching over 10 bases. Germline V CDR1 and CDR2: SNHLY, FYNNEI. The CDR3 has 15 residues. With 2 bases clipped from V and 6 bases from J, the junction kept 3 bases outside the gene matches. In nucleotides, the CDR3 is TGTGCCAGCAGTGAACTAGCGGGAGTTCCCGGGGAGCTGTTTTTT. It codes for CASSELAGVPGELFF. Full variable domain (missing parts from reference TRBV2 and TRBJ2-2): EPEVTQTPSHQVTQMGQEVILRCVPISNHLYFYWYRQILGQKVEFLVSFYNNEISEKSEIFDDQFSVERPDGSNFTLKIRSTKLEDSAMYFCASSELAGVPGELFFGEGSRLTVL.

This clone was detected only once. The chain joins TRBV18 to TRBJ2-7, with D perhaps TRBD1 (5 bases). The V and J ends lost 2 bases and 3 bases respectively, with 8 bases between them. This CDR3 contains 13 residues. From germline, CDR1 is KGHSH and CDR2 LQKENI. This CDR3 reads CASSPARDYEQYF. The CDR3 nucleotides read TGTGCCAGCTCACCAGCCAGGGACTACGAGCAGTACTTC.

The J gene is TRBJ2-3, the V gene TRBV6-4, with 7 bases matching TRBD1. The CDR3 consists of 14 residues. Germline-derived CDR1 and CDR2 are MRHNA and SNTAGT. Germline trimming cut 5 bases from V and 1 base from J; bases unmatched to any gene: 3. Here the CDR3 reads CASSWGTGTDTQYF. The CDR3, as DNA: TGTGCCAGCAGTTGGGGGACAGGCACAGATACGCAGTATTTT.

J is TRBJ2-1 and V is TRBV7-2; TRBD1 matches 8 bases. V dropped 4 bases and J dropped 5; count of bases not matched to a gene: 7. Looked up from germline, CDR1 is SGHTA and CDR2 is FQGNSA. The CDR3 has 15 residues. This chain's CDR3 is CASSSRQGMNNEQFF. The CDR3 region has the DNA TGTGCCAGCAGCTCTAGACAGGGGATGAACAATGAGCAGTTCTTC. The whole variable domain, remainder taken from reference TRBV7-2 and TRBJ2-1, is GAGVSQSPSNKVTEKGKDVELRCDPISGHTALYWYRQSLGQGLEFLIYFQGNSAPDKSGLPSDRFSAERTGGSVSTLTIQRTQQEDSAVYLCASSSRQGMNNEQFFGPGTRLTVL.

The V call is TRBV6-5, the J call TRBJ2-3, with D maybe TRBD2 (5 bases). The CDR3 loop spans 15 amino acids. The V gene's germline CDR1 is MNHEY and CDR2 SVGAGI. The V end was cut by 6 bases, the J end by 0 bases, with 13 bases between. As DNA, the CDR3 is TGTGCCAGCAGCTCGGAAGGACTTAGCACAGATACGCAGTATTTT. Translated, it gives CASSSEGLSTDTQYF.